Given below is one T cell receptor beta chain in context. Antigen unknown. Total RNA extracted from each sample amounted to at least 5.5 micrograms. A second PCR of roughly 7 to 11 cycles used a sample-barcoded 5' primer and a J-beta primer mix. TCRdb re-called the 5' RACE reads through MiXCR, storing one row per CDR3 protein. The table includes approximately 900,000 distinct CDR3 sequences, 45% to 50% detected once. This record comes from a study of blood T cells in healthy people across ages. The trim removed 4 bases at V and 4 bases at J, leaving 11 bases unmatched. The CDR3 has 15 residues. Germline-derived CDR1 and CDR2 are SGDLS and YYNGEE. Study results and limitations: Long-lived donors had more naive CD4+ cells and higher diversity than aged donors.

The sequencing sample was made of blood. This clonotype was sampled from a young man in good health. The chain is built from TRBV9 and TRBJ2-7, with 7 bases that match TRBD2. This CDR3 reads CASSLEAGRPYEQYF. CDR3 DNA: TGTGCCAGCAGCTTGGAAGCGGGGAGGCCTTACGAGCAGTACTTC.